This passage covers 14 T cell receptor beta chains from one sample sequenced in a study of T cells in Graves' hyperthyroidism and ophthalmopathy (dated 2019 in TCRdb). Receptor libraries were prepared by multiplex PCR. These reads were obtained on an Illumina HiSeq 2000. The TCR beta CDR3 regions were amplified from the RNA transcripts. A first-round RT-PCR of the TCR CDR3 used the HTBI primer set with the Qiagen OneStep RT-PCR kit. TCRdb took the public reads, trimmed them with fastp at Q25, ran MiXCR for clone calling and kept in-frame beta chains. CDR3 protein sequences are deduplicated, and each keeps its most common genes and DNA. This sample gives 250,000 to 300,000 distinct CDR3 sequences in total; about 16% of them show up just once. 30% of the sample lies in the top ten. The specimen was blood. These receptors were obtained from a woman aged 50 to 65 with Graves' hyperthyroidism that later progressed to Graves' ophthalmopathy.

This clonotype was seen at least ten times. The chain combines TRBV20-1 with TRBJ1-3; tentatively, D is TRBD1 (5 bases). CDR1 is DFQATT and CDR2 is SNEGSKA in the germline V gene (reference sequence). V lost 4 bases and J lost 4, with 14 bases in between. The CDR3 sequence is 14 residues long. CDR3 DNA sequence: TGCAGTGCTACTCGCGGGACGGCGGGAAACACCATATATTTT. It yields the protein CSATRGTAGNTIYF.

CDR3 protein: CASSFPGGQLNEKLFF. The CDR3 DNA reads TGTGCCAGCAGCTTCCCCGGGGGACAACTAAATGAAAAACTGTTTTTT. The gene calls are TRBV5-5 and TRBJ1-4, with D possibly matching TRBD1 (6 bases). The V end was cut by 2 bases, the J end by 5 bases, with 16 bases between. The CDR3 contains 16 residues. Germline CDR1 and CDR2: SGHKS and YYEKEE (reference sequence).

This clonotype has a count of ten or more. The chain uses TRBV13 and TRBJ2-7; no reliable D call. The CDR3 is made up of 13 amino acids. Per germline, CDR1 PRHDT and CDR2 FYEKMQ (reference sequence). V lost 6 bases and J 3 bases, leaving 12 bases between the germline ends. CDR3 bases: TGTGCCAGCAGTCCTAATGTTTACTACGAGCAGTACTTC. It specifies CASSPNVYYEQYF.

This clonotype occurred many times. The chain couples TRBV24-1 to TRBJ2-5, with D tentatively TRBD2 (5 bases). CDR3 length equals 15 residues. Trimming left V 1 base short and J 5 bases short, with 13 bases between. Germline values: CDR1 KGHDR, CDR2 SFDVKD. In DNA form, the CDR3 reads TGTGCCACCAGTGATTTTGGTGCTAGCAAGGAGACCCAGTACTTC. Translating it yields CATSDFGASKETQYF.

V gene TRBV27 combines with J gene TRBJ2-1, with 7 bases fitting TRBD2. Germline values: CDR1 MNHEY, CDR2 SMNVEV (reference sequence). The CDR3 covers 13 residues. V lost 9 bases to trimming and J lost 3 bases; unmatched junction nucleotides: 5. The CDR3 DNA sequence: TGTGCCAGTAGGACTAGGGGCTACAATGAGCAGTTCTTC. Amino acids: CASRTRGYNEQFF.

This clonotype was observed a few times. V gene TRBV19 combines with J gene TRBJ2-3; D unresolved. V was pared by 7 bases and J by 4 bases, with 9 bases between. From germline, CDR1 is LNHDA and CDR2 SQIVND (reference sequence). This CDR3 contains 12 residues. CDR3 bases: TGTGCCAGTATTGGAGAGGCAGATACGCAGTATTTT. It encodes CASIGEADTQYF.

This clonotype was detected ten times or more. The chain recombines TRBV3-1 with TRBJ1-1; no reliable D call. Germline-derived CDR1 and CDR2 are LGHDT and YNNKEL (reference sequence). This CDR3 region has 15 residues. V lost 3 bases to trimming and J lost 5 bases, with 16 bases between them. The CDR3 loop reads CASSQIVRAPTEAFF. The CDR3 DNA reads TGTGCCAGCAGCCAGATTGTACGGGCCCCTACTGAAGCTTTCTTT.

This clonotype was counted at least ten times. The chain joins TRBV7-2 to TRBJ1-1; D may be TRBD1 (6 bases). This CDR3 is built from 14 residues. Germline CDR1 SGHTA, CDR2 FQGNSA. V was cut by 5 bases and J by 3 bases, with 13 bases left in between. Here the CDR3 DNA reads TGTGCCAGCAGCCTCCAACAGGGTTACACTGAAGCTTTCTTT. Encoded protein: CASSLQQGYTEAFF.

This clonotype was counted ten times or more. This chain connects TRBV28 to TRBJ1-4; D call uncertain. The CDR3 loop spans 13 amino acids. With 6 bases removed from V and 6 bases from J, the gap between germline ends came to 11 bases. Germline lookup yields CDR1 MDHEN and CDR2 SYDVKM. The CDR3: CASSRPGDEKLFF. The CDR3 DNA reads as TGTGCCAGCAGCCGGCCCGGGGATGAAAAACTGTTTTTT.

This clonotype was found many times. The chain uses TRBV12-3 or TRBV12-4 and TRBJ2-7; 14 bases match TRBD2. V dropped 6 bases and J dropped 5; count of bases not matched to a gene: 0. The CDR3 length is 13 residues. The CDR3 nucleotides read TGTGCCAGCAGGGGACTAGCGGGAGACGAGCAGTACTTC. This encodes CASRGLAGDEQYF.

In its sample, this clonotype was seen a few times. J is TRBJ2-3 and V is TRBV20-1, with D possibly matching TRBD2 (5 bases). V dropped 2 bases and J dropped 6 bases, with 6 bases sitting between them. CDR1 DFQATT and CDR2 SNEGSKA come from the germline V gene (reference sequence). The CDR3 totals 11 residues. The CDR3 coding sequence is TGCAGTGCTAGATGGGAGGATACGCAGTATTTT. Its translation is CSARWEDTQYF.

The chain recombines TRBV5-4 with TRBJ1-4; D gene uncertain. Trimming took off 4 bases at V and 0 bases at J, with 10 bases between the two ends. Germline loops: CDR1 SGHNT, CDR2 YYREEE (reference sequence). The CDR3 contains 15 residues. CDR3 amino acids: CASSAAGSTNEKLFF. CDR3 DNA sequence: TGTGCCAGCAGCGCAGCAGGTTCAACTAATGAAAAACTGTTTTTT.

This clonotype was counted many times. The V gene is TRBV2, the J gene TRBJ2-3; tentative D call: TRBD1 (7 bases). Trimming took off 1 base at V and 4 bases at J, with 18 bases between the two ends. The V gene's germline CDR1 is SNHLY and CDR2 FYNNEI. This CDR3 region has 17 residues. The CDR3 DNA follows: TGTGCCAGCAGTGAAGAACTTGACAGGGTAGCGGCAGATACGCAGTATTTT. Translation gives CASSEELDRVAADTQYF.

This clonotype was detected ten times or more. The CDR3 DNA is TGTGCCAGCAGTTACACTGCTGCTTTCGGCTACACCTTC. Translating it yields CASSYTAAFGYTF. J is TRBJ1-2 and V is TRBV6-6; no firm D call. The CDR3 is 13 residues long. CDR1 MNHNY and CDR2 SVGAGI come from the germline V gene (reference sequence). The V gene lost 2 bases and the J gene lost 8 bases, with 12 bases spanning the gap.